The T cell receptor (beta chain) described here comes from a study of T cell responses to AZD1222 COVID-19 vaccine. Produced via immunoSEQ multiplex PCR; TCRdb's table is partial and in-frame only. The sample lists 130,000 to 150,000 clones, approximately 90% occurring once. As for this clone: The antigen remains unidentified.

Study-level points and caveats: There were repertoire samples only from the period after the peak T cell response. Females made up more of the donors, who were largely white British, and clonal diversity may have come out too low. Baseline serology detected seropositivity in only six AZD1222 recipients.

Between the trimmed V and J ends, which lost 2 bases and 7 bases, there was a span of 8 bases. This CDR3 has 12 residues. Germline V gives CDR1 MGHDK, CDR2 SYGVNS. The J gene is TRBJ1-2, the V gene TRBV25-1; no clear D gene. The sample was peripheral blood, taken on day 0 of AZD1222 vaccination. The TCR originated in an adult in good health. CDR3 bases: TGTGCCAGCAGTGAAGGTTTGGGTGGCTACACCTTC. This sequence encodes CASSEGLGGYTF.